This T cell receptor (beta chain) was obtained from a study of blood T cell repertoires in COVID-19 (dated by TCRdb to about 2020). At the level of the whole study: Collaborator samples came from the United States, Italy and Spain and covered acute and convalescent phases of COVID-19. Nearly every sample came with metadata listing a de-identified subject ID, COVID-19 status, age in years and sex. The material from the prospective study consisted of cDNA or gDNA derived from T cells, B-cell-depleted T cells, or PBMCs. Deeply sampled blood TCRbeta repertoires from subjects exposed to, actively infected with, or recovered from COVID-19 were included in the dataset. The repertoires were released in a freely available public database meant as a resource for research on the immune response to SARS-CoV-2. Where HLA class I and class II types were available, the types were taken from metadata supplied by the sample provider, not from assay-based typing. Samples came from the ongoing ImmuneRACE study (first 160 participants) plus 1,254 subjects from 6 global collaborators. The paper's findings and limits, for the study overall: The quantity of clinical and demographic metadata differed by source and by participant and was supplied without curation.

Concerning this clone itself: The target of this receptor is not known. No base quality information exists; no much larger clone differs at one position.

CDR1 LNHDA and CDR2 SQIVND were looked up in the germline V gene (reference sequence). Here V drops 1 base and J drops 7 bases, and the junction holds 11 bases not matched to any gene. CDR3 length: 16 amino acids, cysteine to phenylalanine. Only the CDR3 part of the read is kept: 48 bases, read in frame from the first base. TCRbeta CDR3 regions were amplified from genomic DNA by means of the immunoSEQ Assay, a bias-controlled multiplex PCR. Per the source publication's procedure: The number of nucleated cells in each sample was estimated by amplification of reference gene primers within the assay. To quantify the absolute abundance of each unique TCRbeta CDR3 rearrangement, sequence reads were collapsed and filtered. For each sample, productive Simpson clonality was calculated as the square root of Simpson's diversity index over productive rearrangements. This immuneACCESS table, as held by TCRdb, lists in-frame sequences with V and J called but not all clones. Of the missing ones, under half trace to an unresolved V gene in checked studies; the others have no known cause. The V and J calls and the clone size are those of that table, but D and trimming were determined from the DNA. In this sample the table shows more than 70,000 clones, approximately 86% of which occur a single time. The ten largest make up 4.9% of the sample.

Collaborating institutions collected whole blood in K2EDTA tubes following their own protocols. For TCRbeta analysis, collaborators shipped samples in one of three forms: frozen whole blood, isolated PBMCs, or DNA extracted from either of those sample types. The receptor was isolated from a man aged 50 to 59 with active or convalescent COVID-19. The chain couples TRBV19 to TRBJ1-2; 8 junctional bases match TRBD1. The sample consisted of peripheral blood. The CDR3 protein: CASSIGVAGGNSGYTF. The bases read TGTGCCAGTAGTATAGGGGTCGCAGGGGGCAACAGTGGCTACACCTTC.